Following are 20 T cell receptor beta chains from one sample sequenced in a study of glioma-infiltrating T cells. Using RNA template, CDR3s of TCR alpha and beta were amplified with iRepertoire arm-PCR. MiXCR, run by TCRdb on the multiplex PCR reads, gives a single entry per CDR3 protein. The data contain more than 300,000 distinct CDR3 sequences, roughly two fifths of them seen just once; the ten biggest clones take up 9.5% to 15%. Source material: glioma tissue, nonneoplastic brain tissue, or PBMCs (not recorded which). All receptors come from a human donor with low-grade glioma or glioblastoma, undergoing nonglioma brain surgery, or in good health (not recorded which).

The chain is built from TRBV4-1 and TRBJ2-2, with TRBD2 matching 10 bases. Germline trimming cut 1 base from V and 2 bases from J; bases unmatched to any gene: 13. The CDR3 runs 20 residues. Germline V gene lookup returns CDR1 MGHRA and CDR2 YSYEKL. As DNA, the CDR3 is TGCGCCAGCAGCCAAGCCCGTGGTAGCGGGAGGAGCCCAAACACCGGGGAGCTGTTTTTT. It yields the protein CASSQARGSGRSPNTGELFF.

Comments on this clonotype: A much larger clone is a single base away; this may be a read error. This chain connects TRBV6-2 or TRBV6-3 to TRBJ2-1; D gene unclear. CDR1 MNHEY and CDR2 SVGEGT come from the germline V gene. The CDR3 is made up of 13 amino acids. The CDR3 loop reads CASGYSAYNEQFF. CDR3 nucleotide sequence: TGTGCCAGCGGTTACTCAGCCTACAATGAGCAGTTCTTC.

This clonotype was detected only a few times. The chain joins TRBV6-6 to TRBJ2-7; no clear D gene. Trimming pared 0 bases from V and 8 bases from J, leaving 5 bases between. This CDR3 spans 11 amino acids. Germline CDR1 MNHNY, CDR2 SVGAGI (reference sequence). The CDR3 loop is CASSYSSQQYF. CDR3 nucleotides: TGTGCCAGCAGTTACTCGAGCCAGCAGTACTTC.

This clonotype was seen a handful of times. This CDR3 reads CSARERTGGLAEAFF. The CDR3 region has the DNA TGCAGTGCTAGAGAGAGGACAGGGGGTCTGGCTGAAGCTTTCTTT. This sequence joins TRBV20-1 and TRBJ1-1; the match to TRBD1 covers 10 bases. The germline CDR1 and CDR2 sequences are DFQATT and SNEGSKA (reference sequence). J was trimmed by 6 bases and V by 0 bases; bases with no gene match: 7. The CDR3 has 15 residues.

The V call is TRBV7-2, the J call TRBJ2-7; possibly TRBD2 for D (6 bases). The V end was cut by 2 bases, the J end by 3 bases, with 14 bases between. Germline CDR1 SGHTA, CDR2 FQGNSA. This CDR3 spans 15 amino acids. CDR3 amino acids: CASSLFASDYYEQYF. The DNA for the CDR3 is TGTGCCAGCAGCTTATTCGCTAGCGACTACTACGAGCAGTACTTC.

The rearrangement links TRBV4-2 to TRBJ2-3, with 12 bases matching TRBD1. V gave up 4 bases and J gave up 4 bases; unmatched junction bases: 3. The germline V gene encodes CDR1 LGHNA and CDR2 YNFKEQ. The CDR3 has 15 amino acids. CDR3: CASSRGTGGADTQYF. CDR3 coding DNA: TGTGCCAGCAGCCGAGGGACAGGGGGCGCAGATACGCAGTATTTT.

In this sample, this clonotype turned up a few times. V gene TRBV7-9 combines with J gene TRBJ1-2; D may be TRBD1 (5 bases). The germline gives CDR1 SEHNR, CDR2 FQNEAQ (reference sequence). The CDR3 is 17 amino acids. V was trimmed by 0 bases and J by 1 base, leaving 15 bases between them. The CDR3 sequence: CASSLAGALSLNYGYTF. CDR3 bases: TGTGCCAGCAGCTTAGCAGGGGCCCTATCGCTTAACTATGGCTACACCTTC.

This clonotype was observed a few times. The CDR3: CASSQDRSFTYEQYF. CDR3 nucleotide sequence: TGCGCCAGCAGCCAAGATAGGTCGTTTACCTACGAGCAGTACTTC. The genes are TRBV4-1 and TRBJ2-7; no reliable D call. This CDR3 has 15 amino acids. Germline-derived CDR1 and CDR2 are MGHRA and YSYEKL. The V gene lost 0 bases and the J gene lost 2 bases, with 11 bases spanning the gap.

This chain uses TRBV9 with TRBJ1-2; perhaps TRBD1 as D (5 bases). CDR3 length: 14 amino acids. V was pared by 4 bases and J by 8 bases, with 18 bases between. Germline V gene lookup returns CDR1 SGDLS and CDR2 YYNGEE. CDR3 loop: CASSSGTLPSGYTF. The CDR3 DNA sequence: TGTGCCAGCAGCTCCGGGACGTTGCCCAGCGGCTACACCTTC.

This clonotype occurred many times. The V call is TRBV6-2 or TRBV6-3, the J call TRBJ2-5; TRBD1 matches 7 bases. Unmatched junction bases numbered 26, after V lost 4 bases and J lost 9 bases. Germline V gene lookup returns CDR1 MNHEY and CDR2 SVGEGT. This CDR3 is built from 19 residues. The CDR3 region is CASSSTMGTTGILKAAQYF. The CDR3 nucleotides read TGTGCCAGCAGTTCGACGATGGGCACGACAGGGATCTTAAAAGCGGCCCAGTACTTC.

This clonotype has ten or more counts. The chain employs TRBV20-1 and TRBJ2-5; tentatively, D is TRBD2 (5 bases). The CDR3 has 13 amino acids. V lost 7 bases to trimming and J lost 3 bases, with 15 bases between them. CDR1 is DFQATT and CDR2 is SNEGSKA in the germline V gene (reference sequence). The CDR3 DNA reads TGCAGTGTGCAAGGCCCCGGGGAAGAGACCCAGTACTTC. This gives the protein CSVQGPGEETQYF.

Points on this clonotype: At one end, the junction sequence differs from germline, possibly due to a read error. The CDR3 is CARSQDTDKTQHF. The CDR3 nucleotides are TGCGCCAGGAGCCAAGATACGGACAAGACCCAGCATTTT. The chain is built from TRBV4-3 and TRBJ1-5; possible D gene TRBD1, 5 bases. The germline V gene encodes CDR1 LGHNA and CDR2 YSLEER. The CDR3 has 13 residues.

The chain combines TRBV18 with TRBJ2-5, with 9 nucleotides matching TRBD1. The CDR3 totals 17 residues. J was trimmed by 4 bases and V by 5 bases; bases with no gene match: 14. Per the germline V gene, CDR1 is KGHSH and CDR2 is LQKENI. This chain's CDR3 is CASSSQLQGARGETQYF. The CDR3 DNA sequence: TGTGCCAGCTCATCACAATTACAGGGGGCGCGAGGAGAGACCCAGTACTTC.

This clonotype was counted at least ten times. The CDR3 coding sequence is TGTGCCAGCAGTTCCCAGGGCTCCTACGAGCAGTACTTC. Encoded protein: CASSSQGSYEQYF. V gene TRBV6-1 combines with J gene TRBJ2-7; maybe TRBD1 (5 bases). The CDR3 runs 13 residues. Germline V CDR1 and CDR2: MNHNS, SASEGT. The V and J ends lost 5 bases and 0 bases respectively, with 8 bases between them.

The chain employs TRBV20-1 and TRBJ1-6, with TRBD1 matching 8 bases. The junction had 8 bases not matched to a gene; V was cut back by 4 bases and J by 6 bases. This CDR3 is 15 amino acids long. The germline CDR1 and CDR2 sequences are DFQATT and SNEGSKA (reference sequence). The CDR3 reads CSAMQGDRFNSPLHF. The CDR3 nucleotides read TGCAGTGCTATGCAAGGGGACAGGTTTAATTCACCCCTCCACTTT.

This clonotype was seen a handful of times. V gene TRBV24-1 combines with J gene TRBJ2-2; no definite D call. This CDR3 is built from 12 residues. The V end was cut by 2 bases, the J end by 7 bases, with 4 bases between. The germline CDR1 and CDR2 sequences are KGHDR and SFDVKD. CDR3 region: CATSDSGGELFF. The DNA of the CDR3 is TGTGCCACCAGTGATTCTGGCGGGGAGCTGTTTTTT.

The chain links TRBV4-3 to TRBJ1-2; maybe TRBD1 (6 bases). The CDR3 is 13 residues long. V was pared by 2 bases and J by 4 bases, with 8 bases between. Germline lookup yields CDR1 LGHNA and CDR2 YSLEER. Here the CDR3 reads CASSQWGAYGYTF. The CDR3 bases are TGCGCCAGCAGCCAATGGGGGGCCTATGGCTACACCTTC.

This clonotype has more than one count but fewer than ten. The chain joins TRBV7-2 to TRBJ2-7; a weak D match, TRBD1 (6 bases). The CDR3 covers 12 residues. Germline CDR1 and CDR2: SGHTA and FQGNSA. V lost 8 bases to trimming and J lost 0 bases, with 8 bases between them. The CDR3 reads CASQQGSYEQYF. The DNA of the CDR3 is TGTGCCAGCCAACAGGGCTCCTACGAGCAGTACTTC. Together with reference TRBV7-2 and TRBJ2-7, the CDR3 gives the full variable domain: GAGVSQSPSNKVTEKGKDVELRCDPISGHTALYWYRQSLGQGLEFLIYFQGNSAPDKSGLPSDRFSAERTGGSVSTLTIQRTQQEDSAVYLCASQQGSYEQYFGPGTRLTVT.

This chain connects TRBV19 to TRBJ1-1, with D hard to call. This CDR3 comprises 14 residues. Trimming left V 1 base short and J 6 bases short, with 12 bases between. Germline CDR1 is LNHDA and CDR2 is SQIVND (reference sequence). CDR3 DNA sequence: TGTGCCAGTAGTATAGGCTCGCCTGCCCCTGAAGCTTTCTTT. Its translation: CASSIGSPAPEAFF.

This clonotype was seen only once. An end of the junction does not agree with germline; a read error may underlie this. The chain employs TRBV20-1 and TRBJ2-4; TRBD2 matches at 9 bases. Germline-derived CDR1 and CDR2 are DFQATT and SNEGSKA (reference sequence). The CDR3 is 15 amino acids. The chain's CDR3 is CSASGRAGGLNIRYF. The CDR3 region has the DNA TGCAGTGCCAGCGGTCGAGCGGGAGGATTAAACATTCGGTACTTC.